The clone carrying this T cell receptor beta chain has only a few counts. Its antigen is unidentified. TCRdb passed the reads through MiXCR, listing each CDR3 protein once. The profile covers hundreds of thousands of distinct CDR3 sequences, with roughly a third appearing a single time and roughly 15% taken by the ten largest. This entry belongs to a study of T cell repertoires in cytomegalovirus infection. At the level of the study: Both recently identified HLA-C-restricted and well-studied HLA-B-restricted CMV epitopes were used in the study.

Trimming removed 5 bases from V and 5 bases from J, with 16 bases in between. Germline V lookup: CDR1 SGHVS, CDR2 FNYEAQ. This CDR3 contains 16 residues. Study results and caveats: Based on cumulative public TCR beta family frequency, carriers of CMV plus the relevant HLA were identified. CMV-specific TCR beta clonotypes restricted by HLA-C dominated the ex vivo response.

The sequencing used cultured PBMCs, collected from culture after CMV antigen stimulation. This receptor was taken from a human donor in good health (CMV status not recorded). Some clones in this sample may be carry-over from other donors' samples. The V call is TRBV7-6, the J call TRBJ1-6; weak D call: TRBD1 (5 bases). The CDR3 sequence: CASSPLISGNNSPLHF. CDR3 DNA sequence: TGTGCCAGCAGCCCTTTGATTTCAGGGAATAATTCACCCCTCCACTTT.